These 32 T cell receptor beta chains were all obtained from the same sample, sequenced in a study of blood T cell repertoires in COVID-19. Only in-frame clones appear in the TCRdb table, and some are missing; sequencing was by immunoSEQ multiplex PCR. The sample consists of 220,000 or so clones, 90% of them appearing once. The sequencing sample was made of PBMCs or T cells enriched from blood (not recorded which). Every receptor here comes from a man aged 30 to 45 who had been exposed to COVID-19.

The chain employs TRBV11-2 and TRBJ2-7, with D hard to call. V was clipped by 6 bases and J by 0 bases, with 12 bases between them. CDR1 and CDR2 from the germline V gene are SGHAT and FQNNGV. CDR3 length equals 14 residues. The CDR3: CASRRSASSYEQYF. The CDR3 region has the DNA TGTGCCAGCAGACGCTCAGCGTCCTCCTACGAGCAGTACTTC. Full variable domain (outside the CDR3, taken from reference TRBV11-2 and TRBJ2-7): EAGVAQSPRYKIIEKRQSVAFWCNPISGHATLYWYQQILGQGPKLLIQFQNNGVVDDSQLPKDRFSAERLKGVDSTLKIQPAKLEDSAVYLCASRRSASSYEQYFGPGTRLTVT.

The rearrangement uses TRBV10-3 and TRBJ1-1; maybe TRBD1 (6 bases). V was trimmed by 8 bases and J by 7 bases, leaving 14 bases between them. This CDR3 spans 12 amino acids. The germline V gene has CDR1 ENHRY and CDR2 SYGVKD. This chain's CDR3 is CAIGQTGVEAFF. In DNA, the CDR3 is TGTGCCATCGGACAGACTGGAGTTGAAGCTTTCTTT.

The chain is built from TRBV21-1 and TRBJ1-2. TRBV21-1 is labeled a pseudogene. The CDR3 covers 17 residues. CDR3 residues: CASSKRYQIYDYYGYTF. In nucleotides, the CDR3 is TGTGCCAGCAGCAAAAGATACCAAATATACGACTACTATGGCTACACCTTC.

The chain links TRBV27 to TRBJ1-5; D remains ambiguous. Trimming shortened V by 3 bases and J by 6 bases, and 12 bases separated the two germline ends. The germline V gene has CDR1 MNHEY and CDR2 SMNVEV (reference sequence). The CDR3 totals 14 residues. CDR3 amino acids: CASSLEPRSQPQHF. The CDR3 coding sequence is TGTGCCAGCAGTTTGGAGCCAAGGTCTCAGCCCCAGCATTTT.

The chain has TRBV5-1 and TRBJ2-7, with D possibly being TRBD1 (5 bases). Germline V gene sequence: CDR1 SGHRS, CDR2 YFSETQ. This CDR3 is 15 amino acids long. The V end was cut by 3 bases, the J end by 1 base, with 14 bases between. CDR3: CASSSRDQRSYEQYF. As DNA, the CDR3 is TGCGCCAGCAGCTCCAGGGATCAGAGGTCCTACGAGCAGTACTTC.

This chain links TRBV29-1 with TRBJ1-1; the match to TRBD1 covers 7 bases. Per the germline V gene, CDR1 is SQVTM and CDR2 is ANQGSEA. The CDR3 runs 13 residues. V dropped 6 bases and J dropped 1; count of bases not matched to a gene: 5. The CDR3 loop reads CSVPRQGNTEAFF. CDR3 coding DNA: TGCAGCGTCCCCCGACAGGGGAACACTGAAGCTTTCTTT.

The chain uses TRBV30 and TRBJ2-5, with 10 bases fitting TRBD2. CDR3 length: 17 residues. The V segment lost 3 bases and the J segment 4 bases; nucleotides outside the gene matches: 14. Germline V lookup: CDR1 GTSNPN, CDR2 SVGIG (reference sequence). CDR3 nucleotides: TGTGCCTGGAGCCCACTGGGGGGACTAGCGCCCGGAGAGACCCAGTACTTC. It codes for CAWSPLGGLAPGETQYF.

The chain has TRBV15 and TRBJ2-1; D gene unclear. CDR3 length equals 12 residues. In germline, CDR1 is LNHNV, CDR2 YYDKDF (reference sequence). Trimming removed 0 bases from V and 7 bases from J, with 4 bases in between. CDR3 sequence: CATSRDRNEQFF. CDR3 in DNA: TGTGCCACCAGCAGAGATCGGAATGAGCAGTTCTTC.

The genes are TRBV6-5 and TRBJ1-2, with unresolved D. The CDR3 runs to 11 residues. V gave up 6 bases and J gave up 1 base, with 3 bases separating them. CDR1 and CDR2 (germline): MNHEY, SVGAGI. The CDR3 loop reads CASSLNYGYTF. For the CDR3, the DNA is TGTGCCAGCAGCCTTAACTATGGCTACACCTTC.

The chain recombines TRBV5-6 with TRBJ1-5; 7 bases fit TRBD1. Germline CDR1 reads SGHDT; CDR2 reads YYEEEE. V was pared by 4 bases and J by 3 bases, with 4 bases of the junction left unmatched. There are 14 residues in the CDR3. CDR3 in amino acids: CASSRGQSNQPQHF. The CDR3, as DNA: TGTGCCAGCAGCCGGGGACAGTCCAATCAGCCCCAGCATTTT.

The chain combines TRBV18 with TRBJ1-4; D remains ambiguous. This CDR3 comprises 14 residues. Trimming took off 5 bases at V and 2 bases at J, with 9 bases between the two ends. The germline V gene has CDR1 KGHSH and CDR2 LQKENI. The chain's CDR3 is CASSKENTNEKLFF. DNA of the CDR3: TGTGCCAGCTCAAAAGAGAACACTAATGAAAAACTGTTTTTT.

This clone was detected once. This chain joins TRBV7-9 and TRBJ2-5; 7 nucleotides align to TRBD1. The V and J ends lost 4 bases and 5 bases, in that order; junction bases with no gene match: 7. CDR3 length: 14 amino acids. Germline CDR1 is SEHNR and CDR2 is FQNEAQ (reference sequence). The chain's CDR3 is CASSSRTGSETQYF. The CDR3 DNA is TGTGCCAGCAGCTCTCGGACAGGTTCGGAGACCCAGTACTTC.

The chain uses TRBV4-3 and TRBJ2-7; no definite D call. V was cut by 0 bases and J by 0 bases, with 9 bases left in between. CDR3 size: 15 residues. Per the germline V gene, CDR1 is LGHNA and CDR2 is YSLEER. CDR3 nucleotide sequence: TGCGCCAGCAGCCAAGATCACAGTCTCTCCTACGAGCAGTACTTC. Amino acids: CASSQDHSLSYEQYF.

V and J are TRBV5-6 and TRBJ1-6, with a tentative D call TRBD1 (5 bases). V was pared by 0 bases and J by 6 bases, with 16 bases between. Germline CDR1 SGHDT, CDR2 YYEEEE. This CDR3 spans 17 amino acids. The DNA of the CDR3 is TGTGCCAGCAGCTTGGTGTTCGCGGGACGGCTTAATTCACCCCTCCACTTT. Translated: CASSLVFAGRLNSPLHF.

V is TRBV9 and J is TRBJ2-2, with TRBD2 matching over 15 bases. With V trimmed by 3 bases and J by 3 bases, 3 bases remained unmatched. The CDR3 contains 17 residues. CDR1 and CDR2 (germline): SGDLS, YYNGEE. CDR3 protein: CASSGGTSGGYTGELFF. CDR3 in DNA: TGTGCCAGCAGCGGCGGGACTAGCGGGGGGTACACCGGGGAGCTGTTTTTT.

The chain couples TRBV27 to TRBJ1-4; the D is unclear. The V end lost 3 bases, the J end lost 5 bases, and 4 bases lay between the germline ends. Germline CDR1 is MNHEY and CDR2 is SMNVEV (reference sequence). The CDR3 consists of 12 residues. The chain's CDR3 is CASSFPNEKLFF. The CDR3 DNA follows: TGTGCCAGCAGTTTCCCGAATGAAAAACTGTTTTTT.

V usage is TRBV19 and J usage is TRBJ1-1, with 9 bases lining up with TRBD1. This CDR3 contains 14 residues. Germline assignment: CDR1 LNHDA and CDR2 SQIVND (reference sequence). Germline trimming cut 0 bases from V and 5 bases from J; bases unmatched to any gene: 1. CDR3: CASSIDGTGTEAFF. The CDR3 region has the DNA TGTGCCAGTAGTATAGATGGGACAGGGACTGAAGCTTTCTTT.

The V call is TRBV9, the J call TRBJ2-1, with D hard to call. Germline CDR1 reads SGDLS; CDR2 reads YYNGEE. The CDR3 runs to 12 residues. Trimming removed 0 bases from V and 6 bases from J, with 4 bases in between. This CDR3 is CASSVESNEQFF. The CDR3 nucleotides are TGTGCCAGCAGCGTAGAGAGCAATGAGCAGTTCTTC.

The chain uses TRBV5-6 and TRBJ1-1; possible D gene TRBD1, 5 bases. CDR3 length: 14 amino acids. Germline V gene lookup returns CDR1 SGHDT and CDR2 YYEEEE. Trimming removed 4 bases at V and 6 bases at J, with 16 bases between. The CDR3 DNA reads as TGTGCCAGCAGCACCCTACGGGGGTGGGCTGAAGCTTTCTTT. It specifies CASSTLRGWAEAFF.

The genes are TRBV24-1 and TRBJ2-5; D possibly corresponds to TRBD1 (6 bases). V was clipped by 4 bases and J by 4 bases, with 12 bases between them. The CDR3 is 14 amino acids. The germline V gene encodes CDR1 KGHDR and CDR2 SFDVKD. Here the CDR3 DNA reads TGTGCCACCAGTGACACAGGGCTGGGAGAGACCCAGTACTTC. This translates into CATSDTGLGETQYF.

This clone occurred once. The chain links TRBV4-2 to TRBJ1-2; a possible D gene is TRBD1 (5 bases). The germline V gene encodes CDR1 LGHNA and CDR2 YNFKEQ. The CDR3 runs to 13 residues. Trimming took 1 base from V and 4 from J, leaving 7 bases between them. CDR3 DNA: TGTGCCAGCAGCCAAGCGGGGGTCTATGGCTACACCTTC. Translating gives CASSQAGVYGYTF.

The chain is built from TRBV27 and TRBJ1-5; D gene ambiguous. The germline CDR1 and CDR2 sequences are MNHEY and SMNVEV (reference sequence). V was shortened by 10 bases and J by 2 bases, with 12 bases between the two germline ends. The CDR3 length is 13 residues. The CDR3 region has the DNA TGTGCCAACTCCCCCTTGGGCAATCAGCCCCAGCATTTT. Translated: CANSPLGNQPQHF.

This clone was found once. The V gene is TRBV7-8, the J gene TRBJ1-2, with D possibly matching TRBD1 (5 bases). Germline CDR1 SGHVS, CDR2 FQNEAQ. CDR3 size: 14 residues. Trimming left V 5 bases short and J 2 bases short, with 12 bases between. As DNA, the CDR3 is TGTGCCAGCAGCCTGGGGCACAACAACTATGGCTACACCTTC. The encoded protein is CASSLGHNNYGYTF.

The chain employs TRBV2 and TRBJ2-7; tentative D call: TRBD1 (6 bases). The V end was cut by 0 bases, the J end by 2 bases, with 11 bases between. Germline V CDR1 and CDR2: SNHLY, FYNNEI. CDR3 length: 15 residues. CDR3 loop: CASSEAGTRTYEQYF. As DNA, the CDR3 is TGTGCCAGCAGTGAAGCCGGGACACGCACCTACGAGCAGTACTTC. Using reference TRBV2 and TRBJ2-7 for the parts outside the CDR3, the full variable domain is EPEVTQTPSHQVTQMGQEVILRCVPISNHLYFYWYRQILGQKVEFLVSFYNNEISEKSEIFDDQFSVERPDGSNFTLKIRSTKLEDSAMYFCASSEAGTRTYEQYFGPGTRLTVT.

The chain employs TRBV3-1 (or the pseudogene TRBV3-2) and TRBJ1-3; D remains ambiguous. Germline V CDR1 and CDR2: LGHDT, YNNKEL (reference sequence). V was shortened by 1 base and J by 0 bases, with 10 bases between the two germline ends. The CDR3 loop spans 16 amino acids. The CDR3 spells CASSQGAKVSGNTIYF. The DNA of the CDR3 is TGTGCCAGCAGCCAAGGGGCAAAGGTCTCTGGAAACACCATATATTTT.

The chain uses TRBV7-9 and TRBJ1-5; 7 bases map to TRBD1. V was clipped by 5 bases and J by 6 bases; unmatched bases: 4. Germline values: CDR1 SEHNR, CDR2 FQNEAQ (reference sequence). The CDR3 has 13 residues. The CDR3 DNA sequence: TGTGCCAGCAGCGGCGGGACAGTTCAGCCCCAGCATTTT. Translated: CASSGGTVQPQHF. Filled out from reference TRBV7-9 and TRBJ1-5, the complete variable domain reads DTGVSQNPRHKITKRGQNVTFRCDPISEHNRLYWYRQTLGQGPEFLTYFQNEAQLEKSRLLSDRFSAERPKGSFSTLEIQRTEQGDSAMYLCASSGGTVQPQHFGDGTRLSIL.

The chain carries TRBV6-6 and TRBJ2-5, with D perhaps TRBD1 (6 bases). Between the trimmed V and J ends, which lost 6 bases and 2 bases, there was a span of 13 bases. This CDR3 region has 14 residues. Looked up from germline, CDR1 is MNHNY and CDR2 is SVGAGI (reference sequence). CDR3 residues: CASSQLRGQETQYF. In nucleotides, the CDR3 is TGTGCCAGCAGCCAACTCAGGGGACAAGAGACCCAGTACTTC.

This sequence joins TRBV2 and TRBJ1-5; D is possibly TRBD1 (5 bases). Between the trimmed V and J ends, which lost 2 bases and 7 bases, there was a span of 15 bases. There are 15 residues in the CDR3. Germline loops: CDR1 SNHLY, CDR2 FYNNEI. CDR3 bases: TGTGCCAGCAGTGAAATGACCAGGGTTCGGCAGCCCCAGCATTTT. The encoded protein is CASSEMTRVRQPQHF.

This clone was detected once. At one of its ends the junction is not consistent with the germline gene, which may arise from a read error. The rearrangement uses TRBV7-2 and TRBJ1-4, with 7 nucleotides matching TRBD1. This CDR3 contains 16 residues. The germline CDR1 and CDR2 sequences are SGHTA and FQGNSA. The CDR3 DNA sequence: TGTGCCAGCAACTTACCTGACAGGGCGAAGAGTGAAAAACTGTTTTTT. Amino acids: CASNLPDRAKSEKLFF.

The chain uses TRBV6-5 and TRBJ1-5; the D gene is possibly TRBD1 (6 bases). Trimming took 2 bases from V and 4 from J, leaving 9 bases between them. Germline V gene lookup returns CDR1 MNHEY and CDR2 SVGAGI. The CDR3 consists of 14 residues. CDR3 residues: CASSYGRGNQPQHF. In nucleotides, the CDR3 is TGTGCCAGCAGTTACGGCAGGGGAAATCAGCCCCAGCATTTT.

V usage is TRBV7-2 and J usage is TRBJ2-7; 7 bases align to TRBD2. CDR1 SGHTA and CDR2 FQGNSA come from the germline V gene. The CDR3 has 16 residues. With V trimmed by 1 base and J by 3 bases, 9 bases remained unmatched. CDR3 nucleotide sequence: TGTGCCAGCAGCTTAGTAGCGGGTAATGGGGACTACGAGCAGTACTTC. This encodes CASSLVAGNGDYEQYF.

V gene TRBV6-2 or TRBV6-3 combines with J gene TRBJ1-2; D ambiguous. There are 14 residues in the CDR3. The germline V and J ends were trimmed by 6 bases and 8 bases, with 19 bases remaining between them. Germline V lookup: CDR1 MNHEY, CDR2 SVGEGT. The CDR3 sequence is CASRPPGLTWGYTF. CDR3 nucleotide sequence: TGTGCCAGCAGACCTCCAGGATTAACCTGGGGCTACACCTTC.